These T cell receptor beta chains were read from a single sample in a study of cytotoxic CD8 clonotypes in ibrutinib-treated CLL. The data were produced by immunoSEQ multiplex PCR, yet TCRdb's version contains in-frame clones alone and is incomplete. The top ten hold about 36% of the sample, which has tens of thousands of clones, 70% to 90% seen once. Sequenced material: PBMCs, taken after 24 months of ibrutinib treatment. The receptors were gathered from a human donor with chronic lymphocytic leukemia. The CDR3 runs from the conserved cysteine through the conserved F or W. Fields, in order: CDR3 DNA, CDR3 protein, J gene, clone size, CDR3 length, V gene, D gene. D genes are given only for firm matches. The size field is filled for only some rows; it gives once, few, many or a size class.

TGTGCCACCAGCAGAAGCCAGGGGACGCCGGACTCCTACGAGCAGTACTTC | CATSRSQGTPDSYEQYF | TRBJ2-7 | . | 17 | TRBV15 | .
TGTGCCACCAGCCGCCGCCGGGACAGGGGGCAAGAGACCCAGTACTTC | CATSRRRDRGQETQYF | TRBJ2-5 | . | 16 | TRBV15 | TRBD1
TGTGCCTGGAGTGTACCCCCTAGCGGGAGAAGTGAGCAGTTCTTC | CAWSVPPSGRSEQFF | TRBJ2-1 | few | 15 | TRBV30 | TRBD2
TGCGCCAGCACTGTAGGCCTGGGGGACTATGGCTACACCTTC | CASTVGLGDYGYTF | TRBJ1-2 | . | 14 | TRBV4-3 | .
TGTGCCAGCAGCCCCATAGCGGGAGGGACCTACAATGAGCAGTTCTTC | CASSPIAGGTYNEQFF | TRBJ2-1 | . | 16 | TRBV7-3 | TRBD2
TGTGCCAGCAGCCTTCTGACGGGGGAGCAGTACTTC | CASSLLTGEQYF | TRBJ2-7 | . | 12 | TRBV5-6 | .
TGTGCCATCAGGGGGACAGGGGGCCCGGGCACTGAAGCTTTCTTT | CAIRGTGGPGTEAFF | TRBJ1-1 | . | 15 | TRBV10-3 | TRBD1
TGTGCCAGCAGTACCAGGTTCCAGGGGGGTGAAAAACTGTTTTTT | CASSTRFQGGEKLFF | TRBJ1-4 | . | 15 | TRBV27 | TRBD1
TGTGCCAGCAGCACTATACAGGGGGCCGTGGGAGAGACCCAGTACTTC | CASSTIQGAVGETQYF | TRBJ2-5 | once | 16 | TRBV28 | TRBD1
TGTGCCAGCAGCTTTAGGGGGGAATACAATGAGCAGTTCTTC | CASSFRGEYNEQFF | TRBJ2-1 | . | 14 | TRBV11-2 | .
TGTGCCCTCAGGCGACCAGCCTACAATGAGCAGTTCTTC | CALRRPAYNEQFF | TRBJ2-1 | . | 13 | TRBV30 | .
TGTGCCAGCAGTTGGACTAGCGGGAGCACAGATACGCAGTATTTT | CASSWTSGSTDTQYF | TRBJ2-3 | . | 15 | TRBV2 | TRBD2
TGTGCCAGCAGCTTCTGGGTTTCGGGCTACGAGCAGTACTTC | CASSFWVSGYEQYF | TRBJ2-7 | . | 14 | TRBV5-6 | .
TGTGCCAGCAGCTCCGGTGCCCGAATTCAAGAGACCCAGTACTTC | CASSSGARIQETQYF | TRBJ2-5 | . | 15 | TRBV5-4 | .
TGTGCCAGCAGCTTAACCTCGACAGGGGGCTACGAGCAGTACTTC | CASSLTSTGGYEQYF | TRBJ2-7 | . | 15 | TRBV7-2 | TRBD1
TGTGCCAGCAGTCCCCGAATTAATCGCGTGAGCTCCTACGAGCAGTACTTC | CASSPRINRVSSYEQYF | TRBJ2-7 | . | 17 | TRBV27 | .
TGTGCCAGCAGCCCCCGAGGCGGGACTAGTGGTATTGAGCAGTTCTTC | CASSPRGGTSGIEQFF | TRBJ2-1 | . | 16 | TRBV9 | TRBD2
TGTGCCAGCAGTGAGTTGGTAGCGGGGGAGTACGAGCAGTACTTC | CASSELVAGEYEQYF | TRBJ2-7 | . | 15 | TRBV2 | TRBD2
TGTGCCAGCAGCTTGGCAGGGACTACTCAGAAGACCCAGTACTTC | CASSLAGTTQKTQYF | TRBJ2-5 | . | 15 | TRBV5-6 | TRBD2
TGTGCCTGGACCAGACAACACGGGAACATTCAGTACTTC | CAWTRQHGNIQYF | TRBJ2-4 | . | 13 | TRBV30 | .
TGTGCCAGCAGCGTAGAGGTGGCCTCCGAGCAGTACTTC | CASSVEVASEQYF | TRBJ2-7 | . | 13 | TRBV9 | .
TGCGCCAGCAGCTTGGACACGACCTATAATTCACCCCTCCACTTT | CASSLDTTYNSPLHF | TRBJ1-6 | . | 15 | TRBV5-1 | .
TGTGCCAGCAGTGAATGGGGACATCTTGCAACTAATGAAAAACTGTTTTTT | CASSEWGHLATNEKLFF | TRBJ1-4 | . | 17 | TRBV6-1 | .
TGTGCCAGCAGTCCCCGACTAGACTCCTACGAGCAGTACTTC | CASSPRLDSYEQYF | TRBJ2-7 | . | 14 | TRBV27 | .
TGTGCCAGCAGACCGGCCGGGACCCCGGAGGGCGGCTACACCTTC | CASRPAGTPEGGYTF | TRBJ1-2 | once | 15 | TRBV7-9 | .
TGTGCCAGCAGCGTAGTTCGCGGGAGGTCCCCGAACAATGAGCAGTTCTTC | CASSVVRGRSPNNEQFF | TRBJ2-1 | . | 17 | TRBV9 | TRBD2
TGTGCCAGCAGCGTCACAGTCAGCACAGATACGCAGTATTTT | CASSVTVSTDTQYF | TRBJ2-3 | . | 14 | TRBV7-9 | .
TGTGCCAGCAGTCAGGTACAGGGCCCCACAGATACGCAGTATTTT | CASSQVQGPTDTQYF | TRBJ2-3 | . | 15 | TRBV6-6 | .
TGTGCCAGCAGTTACGGGGGGGCCGGGGAGCTGTTTTTT | CASSYGGAGELFF | TRBJ2-2 | . | 13 | TRBV6-6 | TRBD2
TGTGCCAGCAGTTGGGACAGGGAACAGCCCCAGCATTTT | CASSWDREQPQHF | TRBJ1-5 | once | 13 | TRBV27 | TRBD1
TGTGCCATCAGTCCGGGACAGGAGAATCAGCCCCAGCATTTT | CAISPGQENQPQHF | TRBJ1-5 | . | 14 | TRBV10-3 | TRBD1
TGCGCCAGCAGCCAAGGCGGGACAGGGGGATATGGCTACACCTTC | CASSQGGTGGYGYTF | TRBJ1-2 | . | 15 | TRBV4-1 | TRBD1
TGTGCCAGCAGTTTATTTGTGGGAGCAAGGAATGAGCAGTTCTTC | CASSLFVGARNEQFF | TRBJ2-1 | few | 15 | TRBV28 | .
TGTGCCAGCAGTGAACGGACTAGCGGGACCTTCTCCTACAATGAGCAGTTCTTC | CASSERTSGTFSYNEQFF | TRBJ2-1 | . | 18 | TRBV25-1 | TRBD2
TGTGCCTCCCATGGGGTCCCAGGGGGCTACACCTTC | CASHGVPGGYTF | TRBJ1-2 | . | 12 | TRBV27 | .
TGTGCCAGCAGCCCGAACTCCTACGAGCAGTACTTC | CASSPNSYEQYF | TRBJ2-7 | . | 12 | TRBV5-6 | .
TGTGCCAGCAGCGTAGCCCCAGCGGGAGCCCACAATGAGCAGTTCTTC | CASSVAPAGAHNEQFF | TRBJ2-1 | few | 16 | TRBV9 | TRBD2
TGTGCCAGCAGCTTAGCGGCTCGTGGATGGTTCTTC | CASSLAARGWFF | TRBJ2-1 | many | 12 | TRBV7-6 | .
TGCGCCAGCAGCCATGATCTAGCGGTCTCCTACAATGAGCAGTTCTTC | CASSHDLAVSYNEQFF | TRBJ2-1 | . | 16 | TRBV4-1 | TRBD2
TGTGCCAGCAGTGATAGGGGAGAGGGGGAGCTGTTTTTT | CASSDRGEGELFF | TRBJ2-2 | . | 13 | TRBV6-1 | .
TGTGCCAGCAGCTTCCACAGGGAGGGGAACACTGAAGCTTTCTTT | CASSFHREGNTEAFF | TRBJ1-1 | . | 15 | TRBV6-1 | .
TGCAGCGCCGGCGGCTTAAACGCGGAGTATGAGCAGTTCTTC | CSAGGLNAEYEQFF | TRBJ2-1 | few | 14 | TRBV29-1 | .
TGTGCCAGCTCACGAGAGACAGGGTCTAATGAAAAACTGTTTTTT | CASSRETGSNEKLFF | TRBJ1-4 | . | 15 | TRBV18 | TRBD1
TGCGCCAGCAGCTCACTGGCAGGGTACGAGCAGTACTTC | CASSSLAGYEQYF | TRBJ2-7 | . | 13 | TRBV5-1 | .
TGTGCCAGCAGCAATGGGGCCCGGGACACTGAAGCTTTCTTT | CASSNGARDTEAFF | TRBJ1-1 | . | 14 | TRBV21-1 | .
TGCGCCAGCAGTTCCACCAACGGGTACGAGCAGTACTTC | CASSSTNGYEQYF | TRBJ2-7 | . | 13 | TRBV5-1 | .